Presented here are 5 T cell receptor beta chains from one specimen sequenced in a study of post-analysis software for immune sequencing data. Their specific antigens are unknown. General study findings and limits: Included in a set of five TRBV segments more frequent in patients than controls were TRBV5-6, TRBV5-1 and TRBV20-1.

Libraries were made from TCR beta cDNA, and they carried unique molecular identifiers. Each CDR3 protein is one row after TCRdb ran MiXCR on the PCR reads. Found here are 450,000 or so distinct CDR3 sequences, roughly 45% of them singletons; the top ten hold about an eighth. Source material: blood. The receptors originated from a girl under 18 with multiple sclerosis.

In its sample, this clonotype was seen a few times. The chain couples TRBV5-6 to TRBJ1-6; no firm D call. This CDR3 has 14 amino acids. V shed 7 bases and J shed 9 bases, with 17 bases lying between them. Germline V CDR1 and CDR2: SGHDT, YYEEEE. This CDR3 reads CASGSTQRASPLHF. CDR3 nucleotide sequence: TGTGCCAGCGGGTCAACCCAACGGGCTTCACCCCTCCACTTT.

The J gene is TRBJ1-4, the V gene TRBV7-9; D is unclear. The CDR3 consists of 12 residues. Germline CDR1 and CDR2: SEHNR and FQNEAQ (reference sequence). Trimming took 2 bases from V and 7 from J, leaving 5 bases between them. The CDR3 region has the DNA TGTGCCAGCAGCTTATCTAGTGAAAAACTGTTTTTT. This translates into CASSLSSEKLFF.

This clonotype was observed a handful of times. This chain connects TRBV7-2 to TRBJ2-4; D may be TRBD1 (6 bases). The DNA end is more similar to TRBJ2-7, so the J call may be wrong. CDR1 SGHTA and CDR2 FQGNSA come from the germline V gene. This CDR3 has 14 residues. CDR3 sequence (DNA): TGTGCCAGCAGCCCTACAGGGCTCACCTACGAGCAGTACTTC. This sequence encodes CASSPTGLTYEQYF.

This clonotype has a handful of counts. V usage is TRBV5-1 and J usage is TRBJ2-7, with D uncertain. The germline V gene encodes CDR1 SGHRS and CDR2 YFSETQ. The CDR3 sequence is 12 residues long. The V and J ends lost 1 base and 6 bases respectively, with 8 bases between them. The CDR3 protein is CASSLTATEQYF. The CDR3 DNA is TGCGCCAGCAGCTTGACCGCCACCGAGCAGTACTTC. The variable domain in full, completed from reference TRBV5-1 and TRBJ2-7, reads KAGVTQTPRYLIKTRGQQVTLSCSPISGHRSVSWYQQTPGQGLQFLFEYFSETQRNKGNFPGRFSGRQFSNSRSEMNVSTLELGDSALYLCASSLTATEQYFGPGTRLTVT.

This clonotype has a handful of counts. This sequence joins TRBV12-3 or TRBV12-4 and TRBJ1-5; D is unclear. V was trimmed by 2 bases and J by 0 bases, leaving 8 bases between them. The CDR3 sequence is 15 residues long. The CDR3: CASSLSVYSNQPQHF. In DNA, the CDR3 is TGTGCCAGCAGTTTATCTGTTTATAGCAATCAGCCCCAGCATTTT.